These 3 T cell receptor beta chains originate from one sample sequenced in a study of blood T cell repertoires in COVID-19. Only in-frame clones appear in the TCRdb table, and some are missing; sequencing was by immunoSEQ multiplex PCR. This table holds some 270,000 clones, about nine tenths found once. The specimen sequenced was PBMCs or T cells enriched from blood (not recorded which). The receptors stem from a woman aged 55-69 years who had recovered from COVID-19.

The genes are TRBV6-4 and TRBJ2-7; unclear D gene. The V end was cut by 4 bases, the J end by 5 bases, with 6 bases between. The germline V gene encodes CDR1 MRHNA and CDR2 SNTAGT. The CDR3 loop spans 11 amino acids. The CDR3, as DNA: TGTGCCAGCAGTGTCCTAAACGAGCAGTACTTC. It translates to CASSVLNEQYF.

The CDR3 bases are TGTGCAAGTCGTTTAGCACCCACTTTCGGGGAGCTGTTTTTT. Its protein is CASRLAPTFGELFF. The rearrangement joins TRBV12-2 to TRBJ2-2; the table calls TRBD2, which could not be checked here. TRBV12-2 is shown as a pseudogene. The CDR3 consists of 14 residues.

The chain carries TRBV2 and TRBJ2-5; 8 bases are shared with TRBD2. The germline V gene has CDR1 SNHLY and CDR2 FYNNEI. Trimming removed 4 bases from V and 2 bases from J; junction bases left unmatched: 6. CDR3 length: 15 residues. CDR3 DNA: TGTGCCAGCAGTGTAGGAGGGACTAGACAAGAGACCCAGTACTTC. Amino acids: CASSVGGTRQETQYF.